This T cell receptor beta chain was found in a study of T-cell memory formation after mild COVID-19 (dated by TCRdb to about 2021). Study-wide context: TCR sequence clusters from the two donors were found to be largely donor specific. In two donors, T-cell clones that expanded and contracted after mild COVID-19 were followed by sequencing TCRalpha and TCRbeta repertoires longitudinally. The cohort comprised two young, previously healthy adult volunteers, one female and one male.

Reads for this sample came from an Illumina NovaSeq 6000. cDNA libraries for TCRalpha and TCRbeta were prepared by 5'RACE using constant-segment primers, with sample barcodes and unique molecular identifiers added. Trizol reagent was used to extract RNA from every sample. Amplification of the libraries took two PCR steps, and the second step added a second sample barcode plus Illumina TruSeq adapters. The libraries were sequenced on an Illumina NovaSeq using 2 x 150 bp paired-end reads. On the authors' methods: Demultiplexing of reads and collapsing into UMI-guided consensus sequences were performed with migec v1.2.7. With mixcr v2.1.11, UMI consensuses were aligned to TRA and TRB V and J templates and assembled into clonotypes. A clonotype was counted as expanded or contracted only when both edgeR and NoisET called the clonotype significant, with the noise models trained on biological replicates. For edgeR calls, a false discovery rate-adjusted p below 0.01 and a log2 fold-change threshold of 1 were applied. PCA with hierarchical clustering of max-normalized trajectories of the 1000 most abundant clonotypes was used as exploratory dynamics analysis. Each responding clone was given a CD4 or CD8 phenotype based on the CD4+ and CD8+ repertoires, which had been sequenced separately. TCRdb reworked the public reads: Q25 trimming with fastp, MiXCR clone assembly, productive beta chains retained. Every entry covers one CDR3 protein and lists the most common genes and DNA from its rows. The authors' filters were not applied to this entry. Across this sample there are 270,000 or so distinct CDR3 sequences, with approximately 15% seen only once. 20% to 25% of the sample goes to the ten largest clones.

PBMCs were isolated by Ficoll-Paque density gradient centrifugation. Per the germline V gene, MNHEY is the CDR1 and SVGAGI is the CDR2. Inclusive of the bounding cysteine and phenylalanine, the CDR3 is 12 residues long. Only the CDR3 DNA is retained, 36 bases long and in frame from the first base. Relative to germline, V is 2 bases shorter and J is 4 bases shorter, with 5 bases between their ends. Here is what the overall study found, with its caveats: Contracting CD4+ clones were located mainly in the CM and EM memory subsets, whereas CD8+ clones were found to be enriched in EMRA. Some responding clones were found in pre-infection memory, which suggests that pre-existing cross-reactive memory T cells took part in the SARS-CoV-2 response. Whether the second-wave clones peaking on day 37 were SARS-CoV-2 specific was not confirmed. Balanced CD4/CD8 phenotypes were observed for clones contracting from day 15 to 85, whereas a bias towards CD4+ was observed for a second wave of clones expanding from day 15 to 37. The study included only a couple of mild cases, and larger cohorts that include severe cases with pre-infection samples were judged to be necessary.

With respect to this clonotype: No cognate antigen has been identified for it. It has no much larger one-base neighbor in the sample; base qualities were not kept.

Sequenced material: PBMCs or a T cell subset sorted from them (not recorded which). This sequence uses TRBV6-5 and TRBJ1-2, with an unclear D gene assignment. This TCR was sampled from a man younger than 35 who had mild COVID-19 (a few samples of this study predate the infection). The sample titles of this study are shuffled in the database, so cell type and time point are left out; the donor was told from shared clones. The DNA sequence follows: TGTGCCAGCAGTTACAACGGCTATGGCTACACCTTC. This codes for CASSYNGYGYTF.